This TCR beta chain was documented in a study of cytotoxic CD8 clonotypes in ibrutinib-treated CLL. Findings of the study overall: Treatment saw public clonotypes, which were uncommon, either contract or stay stable.

Profiling relied on immunoSEQ multiplex PCR, and the TCRdb table lists in-frame clones only, not all of them. Counted here are about 200,000 clones, 70% occurring once; the ten biggest clones make up approximately 5.9%. V lost 2 bases and J lost 6, with 19 bases in between. Germline V gene sequence: CDR1 SGHAT, CDR2 FQNNGV. The CDR3 totals 16 residues. On this clone itself: Its cognate antigen is unknown.

The rearrangement uses TRBV11-2 and TRBJ1-2, with D possibly being TRBD1 (6 bases). This receptor was identified in a human donor with chronic lymphocytic leukemia. Sample: PBMCs, taken after 12 months of ibrutinib treatment. The CDR3 nucleotides are TGTGCCAGCAGCTTAATCGGAGGGGGAATTTCCCATGGCTACACCTTC. Residues: CASSLIGGGISHGYTF.